The following is a TCR beta chain sequence with its context. Its antigen is as yet unknown. Both 60 Vbeta primers and 13 Jbeta primers went into the PCR. Assay used: immunoSEQ multiplex PCR; TCRdb lists only in-frame clones, some missing. The sample totals roughly 55,000 clones. This entry comes from a study of cytomegalovirus exposure and HLA in healthy donors. Background on the study: Most donors, around 81% of roughly 400 genotyped, fell in the Caucasian-associated ancestry cluster.

Study observations and caveats: Looking again later, the authors saw that most CMV-associated TCR beta chains seemed HLA-restricted. The authors judged a highly shared variant cluster likely a sequencing artifact.

V was shortened by 6 bases and J by 5 bases, with 19 bases between the two germline ends. This CDR3 is built from 16 residues. Germline assignment: CDR1 MNHEY and CDR2 SMNVEV (reference sequence). Sequenced sample: PBMCs. The V gene is TRBV27, the J gene TRBJ2-2; D is perhaps TRBD2 (6 bases). The receptor's source is a man aged 45-65 years in good health and CMV-seropositive. The CDR3 sequence is CASSPVGTGGTGELFF. DNA for the CDR3: TGTGCCAGCAGCCCGGTTGGAACCGGGGGAACCGGGGAGCTGTTTTTT.